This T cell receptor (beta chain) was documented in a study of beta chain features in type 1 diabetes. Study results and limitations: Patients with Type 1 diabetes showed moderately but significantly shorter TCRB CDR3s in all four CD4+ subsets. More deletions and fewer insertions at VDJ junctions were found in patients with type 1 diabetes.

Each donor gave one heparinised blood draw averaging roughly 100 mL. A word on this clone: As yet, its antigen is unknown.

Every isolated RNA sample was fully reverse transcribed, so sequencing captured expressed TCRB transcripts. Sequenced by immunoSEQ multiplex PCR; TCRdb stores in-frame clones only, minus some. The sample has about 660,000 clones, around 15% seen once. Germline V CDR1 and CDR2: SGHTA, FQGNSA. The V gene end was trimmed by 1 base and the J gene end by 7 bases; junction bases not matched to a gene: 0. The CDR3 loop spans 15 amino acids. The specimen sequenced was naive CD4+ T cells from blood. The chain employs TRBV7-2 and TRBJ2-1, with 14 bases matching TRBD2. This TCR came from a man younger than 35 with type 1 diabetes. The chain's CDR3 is CASSLGLAGGNEQFF. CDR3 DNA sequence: TGTGCCAGCAGCTTAGGACTAGCGGGGGGGAATGAGCAGTTCTTC. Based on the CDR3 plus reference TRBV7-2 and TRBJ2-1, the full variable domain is GAGVSQSPSNKVTEKGKDVELRCDPISGHTALYWYRQSLGQGLEFLIYFQGNSAPDKSGLPSDRFSAERTGGSVSTLTIQRTQQEDSAVYLCASSLGLAGGNEQFFGPGTRLTVL.